This passage covers 30 T cell receptor beta chains from one sample sequenced in a study of blood T cells in healthy people across ages. A J-beta primer mix and a sample-barcoded 5' primer were used in a second PCR of about 7 to 12 cycles. TCRdb re-derived calls from the 5' RACE reads in MiXCR, one entry per CDR3 protein. This table holds 600,000 to 900,000 distinct CDR3 sequences, roughly 24% found once. These sequences were also reported in another study, on T cells of mothers and their children.

Sequencing was carried out using blood. All receptors derive from a boy under 18 in good health.

The chain combines TRBV7-2 with TRBJ2-2, with unresolved D. V was cut by 5 bases and J by 4 bases, with 11 bases left in between. This CDR3 comprises 14 residues. Germline CDR1 reads SGHTA; CDR2 reads FQGNSA. The CDR3 coding sequence is TGTGCCAGCAGCCCGGGCCCGGTCACCGGGGAGCTGTTTTTT. This codes for CASSPGPVTGELFF. Together with reference TRBV7-2 and TRBJ2-2, the CDR3 gives the full variable domain: GAGVSQSPSNKVTEKGKDVELRCDPISGHTALYWYRQSLGQGLEFLIYFQGNSAPDKSGLPSDRFSAERTGGSVSTLTIQRTQQEDSAVYLCASSPGPVTGELFFGEGSRLTVL.

As to this clonotype: One junction end does not reproduce the germline sequence, and a read error may be involved. The chain recombines TRBV10-3 with TRBJ2-3; the D gene is possibly TRBD1 (5 bases). CDR3 length: 14 residues. Germline CDR1 is ENHRY and CDR2 is SYGVKD. Here the CDR3 DNA reads TGTGCCATCAGTGATCATGGTGGGGCAGATATGCAGTATTTT. Its protein product is CAISDHGGADMQYF.

This clonotype occurred a few times. The J gene is TRBJ1-5, the V gene TRBV5-1; TRBD1 matches 8 bases. The CDR3 sequence is 13 residues long. V gave up 4 bases and J gave up 9 bases; unmatched junction bases: 6. CDR1 is SGHRS, CDR2 YFSETQ, per germline. Here the CDR3 reads CASSVTGGMPQHF. CDR3 coding DNA: TGCGCCAGCAGCGTAACAGGGGGTATGCCCCAGCATTTT.

The chain recombines TRBV7-2 with TRBJ2-5, with D perhaps being TRBD1 or TRBD2 (7 bases each). The J call may not be correct, given that the DNA end is closer to TRBJ2-7. The germline CDR1 and CDR2 sequences are SGHTA and FQGNSA. This CDR3 is built from 15 residues. The CDR3 spells CASTIEGGGAYEQYF. CDR3 sequence (DNA): TGTGCCAGCACCATCGAGGGAGGGGGCGCTTACGAGCAGTACTTC.

This clonotype was found a few times. The chain recombines TRBV20-1 with TRBJ1-2, with 8 bases matching TRBD1. There are 15 residues in the CDR3. The ends lost 0 bases at V and 8 bases at J; junction bases unmatched: 11. Germline values: CDR1 DFQATT, CDR2 SNEGSKA (reference sequence). The CDR3 DNA follows: TGCAGTGCTAGAGAAGCAGCGTCAGGGGGCGCGGGCTACACCTTC. Translation gives CSAREAASGGAGYTF.

This chain joins TRBV11-3 and TRBJ2-3, with 10 bases identical to TRBD2. Germline lookup yields CDR1 SGHNT and CDR2 YENEEA. The J segment lost 0 bases and the V segment lost 5 bases, leaving 5 bases of the junction unmatched. The CDR3 has 16 residues. The CDR3 loop is CASSQRGGISTDTQYF. The DNA for the CDR3 is TGTGCCAGCAGCCAGCGGGGGGGAATCAGCACAGATACGCAGTATTTT.

The chain recombines TRBV4-2 with TRBJ1-2, with D tentatively TRBD1 (5 bases). The CDR3 runs to 13 residues. Germline V lookup: CDR1 LGHNA, CDR2 YNFKEQ. Trimming removed 0 bases from V and 8 bases from J, with 10 bases in between. CDR3 loop: CASSQDGPGGYTF. The CDR3 nucleotides read TGTGCCAGCAGCCAAGACGGACCAGGGGGCTACACCTTC.

This clonotype was seen more than once but under ten times. The rearrangement links TRBV7-7 to TRBJ2-7; 9 nucleotides align to TRBD2. Trimming cost V 5 bases and J 6 bases; bases outside gene matches: 8. The CDR3 totals 14 residues. Germline V gene data show CDR1 as SSHAT and CDR2 as FNYEAQ (reference sequence). CDR3: CASSLLAGEGEQYF. The DNA of the CDR3 is TGTGCCAGCAGCCTGTTAGCGGGGGAGGGCGAGCAGTACTTC. Together with reference TRBV7-7 and TRBJ2-7, the CDR3 gives the full variable domain: GAGVSQSPRYKVTKRGQDVTLRCDPISSHATLYWYQQALGQGPEFLTYFNYEAQPDKSGLPSDRFSAERPEGSISTLTIQRTEQRDSAMYRCASSLLAGEGEQYFGPGTRLTVT.

The gene calls are TRBV20-1 and TRBJ2-5; weak D call: TRBD2 (6 bases). Germline CDR1 reads DFQATT; CDR2 reads SNEGSKA (reference sequence). The CDR3 spans 15 residues. The CDR3 reads CSWDLIGLGQETQYF. The DNA for the CDR3 is TGCAGCTGGGACTTAATCGGCTTAGGCCAAGAGACCCAGTACTTC.

This clonotype was seen only a few times. The gene calls are TRBV20-1 and TRBJ1-6; D ambiguous. CDR3 length equals 14 residues. Between the trimmed V and J ends, which lost 0 bases and 10 bases, there was a span of 13 bases. CDR1 and CDR2 from the germline V gene are DFQATT and SNEGSKA (reference sequence). The CDR3 nucleotides read TGCAGTGCTAGAGATAGCCTCTTGGGGTCACCCCTCCACTTT. This sequence encodes CSARDSLLGSPLHF.

The V call is TRBV5-1, the J call TRBJ2-1; the D is unclear. CDR1 and CDR2 (germline): SGHRS, YFSETQ. V was clipped by 5 bases and J by 4 bases, with 7 bases between them. The length of the CDR3 is 12 residues. The CDR3 sequence is CASRADYNEQFF. In nucleotides, the CDR3 is TGCGCCAGCAGGGCTGATTACAATGAGCAGTTCTTC.

The rearrangement joins TRBV4-1 to TRBJ1-6, with a possible D match to TRBD1 (6 bases). The CDR3 totals 17 residues. Trimming pared 1 base from V and 10 bases from J, leaving 20 bases between. Germline CDR1 and CDR2: MGHRA and YSYEKL. The CDR3 DNA follows: TGCGCCAGCAGCCAAGTCGGAAAACAGGGAGGCGGGTCACCCCTCCACTTT. Residues: CASSQVGKQGGGSPLHF.

This clonotype was seen only a few times. The chain combines TRBV9 with TRBJ2-3; 9 nucleotides align to TRBD2. Germline V gives CDR1 SGDLS, CDR2 YYNGEE. The CDR3 totals 18 residues. The V gene end was trimmed by 2 bases and the J gene end by 6 bases; junction bases not matched to a gene: 16. The DNA for the CDR3 is TGTGCCAGCAGCGTGGGGGACGGAGCGGGGGGCCCCACGGATACGCAGTATTTT. It codes for CASSVGDGAGGPTDTQYF.

V usage is TRBV15 and J usage is TRBJ1-1; TRBD1 matches at 7 bases. Unmatched junction bases numbered 4, after V lost 1 base and J lost 5 bases. CDR1 and CDR2 from the germline V gene are LNHNV and YYDKDF (reference sequence). This CDR3 has 14 amino acids. CDR3 protein: CATSRGTGITEAFF. The DNA of the CDR3 is TGTGCCACCAGCAGAGGGACAGGTATTACTGAAGCTTTCTTT.

There are many counts of this clonotype. This chain connects TRBV5-1 to TRBJ2-2, with 7 bases that match TRBD1. The germline CDR1 and CDR2 sequences are SGHRS and YFSETQ. Losses at the gene ends were 3 bases for V and 1 base for J; bases not matched to a gene: 3. This CDR3 region has 15 residues. The CDR3 loop is CASSSRTGNTGELFF. The CDR3 coding sequence is TGCGCCAGCAGCTCCCGGACAGGGAACACCGGGGAGCTGTTTTTT. The full variable domain, completed using reference TRBV5-1 and TRBJ2-2, is KAGVTQTPRYLIKTRGQQVTLSCSPISGHRSVSWYQQTPGQGLQFLFEYFSETQRNKGNFPGRFSGRQFSNSRSEMNVSTLELGDSALYLCASSSRTGNTGELFFGEGSRLTVL.

This rearrangement joins TRBV25-1 to TRBJ2-4; the match to TRBD1 covers 10 bases. The CDR3 length is 13 residues. The junction had 12 bases not matched to a gene; V was cut back by 7 bases and J by 15 bases. Germline-derived CDR1 and CDR2 are MGHDK and SYGVNS. The CDR3 region is CASIPRTGGLPYF. The CDR3 DNA follows: TGTGCCAGCATCCCCAGGACAGGGGGTCTTCCGTACTTC.

This clonotype turned up a few times. The chain uses TRBV29-1 and TRBJ1-2; no clear D. Trimming pared 5 bases from V and 4 bases from J, leaving 20 bases between. The CDR3 consists of 15 residues. The germline V gene has CDR1 SQVTM and CDR2 ANQGSEA. The CDR3 spells CSVRSRASLVYGYTF. CDR3 DNA: TGCAGCGTTCGTTCTAGGGCATCTCTCGTCTATGGCTACACCTTC.

This clonotype was observed a few times. The CDR3 is CASGLGGLGYEQYF. The CDR3, as DNA: TGTGCTAGCGGCTTAGGAGGCTTGGGGTACGAGCAGTACTTC. The V call is TRBV7-7, the J call TRBJ2-7; a weak D match, TRBD2 (6 bases). This CDR3 spans 14 amino acids. Germline-derived CDR1 and CDR2 are SSHAT and FNYEAQ (reference sequence).

The CDR3 protein is CAISEVRENTEAFF. Written as DNA, the CDR3 is TGTGCCATCAGTGAGGTGAGGGAGAACACTGAAGCTTTCTTT. This chain joins TRBV10-3 and TRBJ1-1; D is uncertain. Per the germline V gene, CDR1 is ENHRY and CDR2 is SYGVKD. V dropped 2 bases and J dropped 1 base, with 8 bases sitting between them. There are 14 residues in the CDR3.

This clonotype was observed a few times. The gene calls are TRBV20-1 and TRBJ1-2, with D maybe TRBD1 (5 bases). Germline V lookup: CDR1 DFQATT, CDR2 SNEGSKA (reference sequence). This CDR3 region has 13 residues. Trimming took off 1 base at V and 6 bases at J, with 12 bases between the two ends. CDR3 DNA: TGCAGTGCTAGAGTGTGGGGGAGGGATGGCTACACCTTC. Its protein is CSARVWGRDGYTF.

This clonotype was observed a few times. This sequence joins TRBV7-2 and TRBJ2-3, with D uncertain. The germline CDR1 and CDR2 sequences are SGHTA and FQGNSA. The CDR3 is 15 residues long. V was shortened by 5 bases and J by 2 bases, with 14 bases between the two germline ends. The CDR3: CASSREALNTDTQYF. For the CDR3, the DNA is TGTGCCAGCAGCCGTGAGGCCCTTAACACAGATACGCAGTATTTT.

V and J are TRBV7-9 and TRBJ2-1, with 10 bases identical to TRBD2. With 5 bases clipped from V and 3 bases from J, the junction kept 4 bases outside the gene matches. CDR3 size: 15 residues. The germline gives CDR1 SEHNR, CDR2 FQNEAQ (reference sequence). The CDR3 nucleotides are TGTGCCAGCAGCAACAGCGGGGGGGACTACAATGAGCAGTTCTTC. Translating it yields CASSNSGGDYNEQFF.

The V call is TRBV12-3 or TRBV12-4, the J call TRBJ1-1; D possibly corresponds to TRBD1 (5 bases). Trimming pared 5 bases from V and 5 bases from J, leaving 12 bases between. The CDR3 runs 13 residues. The chain's CDR3 is CASSIFSGTEAFF. The CDR3 bases are TGTGCCAGCAGTATCTTTTCAGGGACTGAAGCTTTCTTT.

This clonotype was seen a handful of times. V usage is TRBV29-1 and J usage is TRBJ2-4, with D tentatively TRBD2 (5 bases). This CDR3 is built from 11 residues. The germline gives CDR1 SQVTM, CDR2 ANQGSEA. Trimming pared 7 bases from V and 7 bases from J, leaving 11 bases between. CDR3 in amino acids: CSGGERNIQYF. CDR3 DNA sequence: TGCAGCGGTGGGGAGCGGAACATTCAGTACTTC. Complete variable domain (other parts from reference TRBV29-1 and TRBJ2-4): SAVISQKPSRDICQRGTSLTIQCQVDSQVTMMFWYRQQPGQSLTLIATANQGSEATYESGFVIDKFPISRPNLTFSTLTVSNMSPEDSSIYLCSGGERNIQYFGAGTRLSVL.

A few counts support this clonotype. The V and J genes are TRBV28 and TRBJ2-3; 9 bases agree with TRBD1. Germline CDR1 and CDR2: MDHEN and SYDVKM. The CDR3 sequence is 17 residues long. V shed 5 bases and J 4 bases; nucleotides not matched to a gene: 13. The CDR3 nucleotides read TGTGCCAGCAGTCTCCCAGGCGGGACAGGGACCCCAGATACGCAGTATTTT. Its translation is CASSLPGGTGTPDTQYF.

This chain links TRBV7-6 with TRBJ1-6, with TRBD1 identical over 7 bases. In germline, CDR1 is SGHVS, CDR2 FNYEAQ. This CDR3 is 16 amino acids long. J was trimmed by 10 bases and V by 0 bases; bases with no gene match: 9. CDR3 amino acids: CASSLARDRVDSPLHF. The CDR3, as DNA: TGTGCCAGCAGCTTAGCGAGAGACAGGGTGGACTCACCCCTCCACTTT. Filled out from reference TRBV7-6 and TRBJ1-6, the complete variable domain reads GAGVSQSPRYKVTKRGQDVALRCDPISGHVSLYWYRQALGQGPEFLTYFNYEAQQDKSGLPNDRFSAERPEGSISTLTIQRTEQRDSAMYRCASSLARDRVDSPLHFGNGTRLTVT.

The V and J genes are TRBV3-1 and TRBJ2-7; 7 nucleotides match TRBD1. V gave up 4 bases and J gave up 2 bases; unmatched junction bases: 5. CDR3 length: 14 amino acids. Germline V gene sequence: CDR1 LGHDT, CDR2 YNNKEL (reference sequence). CDR3 coding DNA: TGTGCCAGCAGCCGAACGACAGGGCCCTACGAGCAGTACTTC. Protein sequence: CASSRTTGPYEQYF.

This clonotype was seen many times. The chain links TRBV13 to TRBJ2-5, with 7 bases fitting TRBD1. The germline gives CDR1 PRHDT, CDR2 FYEKMQ (reference sequence). Trimming cost V 5 bases and J 1 base; bases outside gene matches: 4. The CDR3 runs to 14 residues. The CDR3 DNA follows: TGTGCCAGCAGCCCTAGGGGGCCCCAAGAGACCCAGTACTTC. Protein product: CASSPRGPQETQYF.

This clonotype was recorded many times. The chain carries TRBV6-5 and TRBJ1-2, with D maybe TRBD1 (6 bases). CDR3 size: 13 residues. Germline CDR1 and CDR2: MNHEY and SVGAGI. V dropped 5 bases and J dropped 0 bases, with 7 bases sitting between them. CDR3 DNA: TGTGCCAGCAGTCGGACAGCTAACTATGGCTACACCTTC. The encoded protein is CASSRTANYGYTF.

Details on this clonotype: A junction boundary mismatches the germline segment, possibly from a read error. The chain employs TRBV6-5 and TRBJ2-7, with D perhaps matching TRBD1 (5 bases). From germline, CDR1 is MNHEY and CDR2 SVGAGI. The CDR3 contains 14 residues. As DNA, the CDR3 is TGTGCTAGCAGTTACTCGACAGTAACCTACGAGCAGTACTTC. It encodes CASSYSTVTYEQYF.